These 11 T cell receptor beta chains were sequenced from one sample in a study of vaccination and CD4 T cells after COVID-19. Treatment indicated: approximately 10-day PBMC culture with coronavirus spike peptide pools or control peptides (ViraFEST assay). For these receptors, no antigen is known. At the Johns Hopkins FTIC core, DNA taken from cultured CD4+ T cells was sequenced by way of the Oncomine TCR Beta short-read assay. TCRdb passed the PCR reads through MiXCR, listing each CDR3 protein once. The sample lists 9,500 to 15,000 distinct CDR3 sequences, around three fifths occurring once. Sample: CD4+ T cells from blood, cultured in vitro. Receptor source: a human donor who had recovered from COVID-19.

In its sample, this clonotype was seen once. V gene TRBV11-2 combines with J gene TRBJ2-7; 7 bases map to TRBD1. The CDR3 has 15 amino acids. With V trimmed by 5 bases and J by 3 bases, 10 bases remained unmatched. Germline V gene lookup returns CDR1 SGHAT and CDR2 FQNNGV. In DNA form, the CDR3 reads TGTGCCAGCAGCCAAACACCGGGACAGATCTACGAGCAGTACTTC. Translated, it gives CASSQTPGQIYEQYF.

The sample holds a few counts of this clonotype. J is TRBJ1-2 and V is TRBV19, with 8 bases that match TRBD1. CDR3 length equals 13 residues. The junction had 2 bases not matched to a gene; V was cut back by 0 bases and J by 8 bases. Germline lookup yields CDR1 LNHDA and CDR2 SQIVND (reference sequence). The DNA of the CDR3 is TGTGCCAGTAGTATAGACGGACAGGGCGGCTACACCTTC. As protein: CASSIDGQGGYTF.

The table lists this clonotype with a few counts. The chain combines TRBV15 with TRBJ2-5; 13 nucleotides agree with TRBD2. The CDR3 extends over 15 amino acids. Germline CDR1 and CDR2: LNHNV and YYDKDF (reference sequence). The trim removed 5 bases at V and 4 bases at J, leaving 4 bases unmatched. In DNA form, the CDR3 reads TGTGCCACCAGCCGACTAGCGGGAGGCGGAGAGACCCAGTACTTC. Protein: CATSRLAGGGETQYF.

This chain connects TRBV12-3 or TRBV12-4 to TRBJ2-1; 12 bases agree with TRBD2. After removal of 7 bases from V and 9 bases from J, the junction contained 7 bases not matched to a gene. This CDR3 is built from 14 residues. CDR3 in amino acids: CASILTSGSGEQFF. CDR3 nucleotides: TGTGCCAGCATCCTGACTAGCGGGAGCGGTGAGCAGTTCTTC.

This clonotype turned up a few times. J is TRBJ2-7 and V is TRBV28; 10 bases line up with TRBD2. Looked up from germline, CDR1 is MDHEN and CDR2 is SYDVKM. The CDR3 contains 14 residues. Germline trimming cut 8 bases from V and 5 bases from J; bases unmatched to any gene: 9. CDR3 sequence: CASPPSGSVHEQYF. The CDR3 DNA reads TGTGCCAGCCCCCCTAGCGGGAGTGTCCACGAGCAGTACTTC. The whole variable domain, filled in from reference TRBV28 and TRBJ2-7, reads DVKVTQSSRYLVKRTGEKVFLECVQDMDHENMFWYRQDPGLGLRLIYFSYDVKMKEKGDIPEGYSVSREKKERFSLILESASTNQTSMYLCASPPSGSVHEQYFGPGTRLTVT.

The table lists this clonotype with a few counts. J is TRBJ2-7 and V is TRBV6-2 or TRBV6-3; a possible D gene is TRBD1 (6 bases). This CDR3 is built from 14 residues. Germline CDR1 is MNHEY and CDR2 is SVGEGT. The V and J ends lost 6 bases and 2 bases respectively, with 14 bases between them. The CDR3 loop is CASRTPRGTYEQYF. For the CDR3, the DNA is TGTGCCAGCAGAACGCCGAGGGGGACCTACGAGCAGTACTTC.

This clonotype has more than one count but fewer than ten. The chain carries TRBV27 and TRBJ1-2; 7 nucleotides agree with TRBD1. The V segment lost 4 bases and the J segment 5 bases; nucleotides outside the gene matches: 4. The CDR3 is made up of 13 amino acids. CDR1 MNHEY and CDR2 SMNVEV come from the germline V gene (reference sequence). The CDR3 sequence: CASSSRQGYGYTF. The CDR3 DNA is TGTGCCAGCAGTTCACGACAGGGTTATGGCTACACCTTC.

This sequence joins TRBV7-3 and TRBJ2-5; TRBD2 matches at 7 bases. Per the germline V gene, CDR1 is SGHTA and CDR2 is FQGTGA. V lost 7 bases and J lost 5; bases outside the gene matches: 10. The CDR3 covers 14 residues. CDR3 in amino acids: CASTSSGVRETQYF. Here the CDR3 DNA reads TGTGCCAGCACCTCAAGCGGGGTTCGGGAGACCCAGTACTTC.

This sequence joins TRBV28 and TRBJ1-3; no clear D. Per the germline V gene, CDR1 is MDHEN and CDR2 is SYDVKM. The CDR3 runs 11 residues. Trimming removed 8 bases at V and 4 bases at J, with 6 bases between. The CDR3 nucleotides are TGTGCCAGCGGAGGGGGAAACACCATATATTTT. Its protein is CASGGGNTIYF. Complete variable domain (other parts from reference TRBV28 and TRBJ1-3): DVKVTQSSRYLVKRTGEKVFLECVQDMDHENMFWYRQDPGLGLRLIYFSYDVKMKEKGDIPEGYSVSREKKERFSLILESASTNQTSMYLCASGGGNTIYFGEGSWLTVV.

This rearrangement joins TRBV6-1 to TRBJ2-6; D is ambiguous. With 0 bases removed from V and 0 bases from J, the gap between germline ends came to 9 bases. CDR1 and CDR2 from the germline V gene are MNHNS and SASEGT. This CDR3 is built from 17 residues. The CDR3 bases are TGTGCCAGCAGTGAAGCGAGTTCAGTCTCTGGGGCCAACGTCCTGACTTTC. It yields the protein CASSEASSVSGANVLTF.

The chain is built from TRBV20-1 and TRBJ2-4; D gene ambiguous. Per the germline V gene, CDR1 is DFQATT and CDR2 is SNEGSKA (reference sequence). This CDR3 spans 13 amino acids. V was pared by 6 bases and J by 7 bases, with 16 bases between. The CDR3 region is CSASRLAGNIQYF. The CDR3 DNA sequence: TGCAGTGCCTCACGACTTGCCGGGAACATTCAGTACTTC.